This T cell receptor beta chain was captured in a study of identical twins. This clonotype appeared many times. The germline V and J ends were trimmed by 4 bases and 7 bases, with 14 bases remaining between them. Per the germline V gene, CDR1 is SGHRS and CDR2 is YFSETQ. The CDR3 has 13 amino acids. Using its own MiXCR run on the 5' RACE reads, TCRdb lists one record per CDR3 protein. The sample lists 600,000 to 850,000 distinct CDR3 sequences; around a sixth were seen once. These sequences were also reported in another study, on T cells expressing NK-cell markers. That investigation notes: Cells sorted as CD3+CD56+NKG2C+, CD3+CD56+NKG2C- and CD3+CD56-NKG2C+ T cells supplied the TCR beta repertoires.

The rearrangement links TRBV5-1 to TRBJ1-2; D remains ambiguous. The sample consisted of PBMCs. The source of this sequence is a woman aged 18-29 years in good health. The CDR3 sequence is CASSVVGSPGYTF. The CDR3 DNA sequence: TGCGCCAGCAGCGTCGTCGGGAGTCCTGGCTACACCTTC. Variable domain in full (rest from reference TRBV5-1 and TRBJ1-2): KAGVTQTPRYLIKTRGQQVTLSCSPISGHRSVSWYQQTPGQGLQFLFEYFSETQRNKGNFPGRFSGRQFSNSRSEMNVSTLELGDSALYLCASSVVGSPGYTFGSGTRLTVV.